The table lists the clone carrying this T cell receptor (beta chain) with a few counts. Its matching antigen is unknown. This sample was taken from a study of response to subunit inactivated influenza vaccine. Study-wide points: A suggestion made by the authors is that each seasonal influenza vaccination recruits few new T cells.

TCRdb called the RT-PCR reads again in MiXCR, with one record for every CDR3 protein. This sample carries a few hundred thousand distinct CDR3 sequences, approximately 15% of them seen once, and the ten largest clones take 11%. The CDR3 loop spans 15 amino acids. Germline CDR1 reads SGHTA; CDR2 reads FQGNSA. Losses at the gene ends were 3 bases for V and 6 bases for J; bases not matched to a gene: 4. This TCR was sampled from a man aged 45-60 years who received an inactivated influenza vaccine. This sequence joins TRBV7-2 and TRBJ2-3; TRBD2 matches 12 bases. Sequenced here: PBMCs from blood, sampled about 13 days after vaccination. The CDR3 loop is CASSFAGTSGDTQYF. CDR3 bases: TGTGCCAGCAGCTTCGCCGGGACTAGCGGGGATACGCAGTATTTT.